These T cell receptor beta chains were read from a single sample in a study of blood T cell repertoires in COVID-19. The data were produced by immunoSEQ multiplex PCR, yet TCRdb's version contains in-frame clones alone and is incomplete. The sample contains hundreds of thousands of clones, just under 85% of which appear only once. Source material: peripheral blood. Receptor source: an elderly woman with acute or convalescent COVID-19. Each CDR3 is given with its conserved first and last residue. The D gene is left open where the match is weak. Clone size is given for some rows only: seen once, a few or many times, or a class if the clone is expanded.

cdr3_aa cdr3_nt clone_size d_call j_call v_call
CASSAVQGFYGYTF TGCGCCAGCAGCGCGGTCCAGGGGTTCTATGGCTACACCTTC once - TRBJ1-2 TRBV5-1
CASSRGLAGSYEQYF TGTGCCAGCAGCCGTGGACTAGCGGGAAGCTACGAGCAGTACTTC - TRBD2 TRBJ2-7 TRBV5-4
CASSIEAGGNSEAFF TGTGCCAGTAGTATAGAGGCAGGGGGCAATTCTGAAGCTTTCTTT once TRBD1 TRBJ1-1 TRBV19
CASSSRQGGQGEKLFF TGTGCCAGCAGCTCACGCCAAGGGGGACAGGGTGAAAAACTGTTTTTT - TRBD1 TRBJ1-4 TRBV7-2
CASSQNRDQPQHF TGTGCCAGCAGCCAAAATAGAGATCAGCCCCAGCATTTT - - TRBJ1-5 TRBV7-2
CASSQAGGWTEAFF TGTGCCAGCAGTCAAGCAGGGGGGTGGACTGAAGCTTTCTTT - TRBD1 TRBJ1-1 TRBV11-2
CASSHGLAGVTGELFF TGTGCCAGCAGCCACGGACTAGCGGGGGTCACCGGGGAGCTGTTTTTT - TRBD2 TRBJ2-2 TRBV7-2
CASSVEVVGGTGELFF TGTGCCAGCAGCGTAGAAGTCGTAGGGGGCACCGGGGAGCTGTTTTTT - - TRBJ2-2 TRBV9
CASSLVYSTGELFF TGTGCCAGCAGCTTGGTCTACAGCACCGGGGAGCTGTTTTTT - - TRBJ2-2 TRBV5-6
CASTSGRPPAFF TGTGCCAGCACCTCGGGTCGGCCGCCAGCTTTCTTT - - TRBJ1-1 TRBV5-5
CASSPRTTNYGYTF TGTGCCAGCAGCCCGCGGACAACTAACTATGGCTACACCTTC - - TRBJ1-2 TRBV7-9
CASSKRRKGENTEAFF TGTGCCAGCAGCAAGCGGCGGAAGGGGGAGAACACTGAAGCTTTCTTT - - TRBJ1-1 TRBV21-1
CASSFTGGITGELFF TGTGCCAGCAGTTTTACAGGGGGAATCACCGGGGAGCTGTTTTTT - TRBD1 TRBJ2-2 TRBV27
CASGTGGGGYTF TGTGCCAGTGGAACAGGGGGCGGAGGCTACACCTTC - TRBD1 TRBJ1-2 TRBV19
CASRRGGPDTGELFF TGTGCCAGCAGACGGGGGGGCCCGGACACCGGGGAGCTGTTTTTT - TRBD2 TRBJ2-2 TRBV11-3
CASRMGQITSYGYTF TGTGCCAGCAGGATGGGACAGATTACGTCCTATGGCTACACCTTC - TRBD1 TRBJ1-2 TRBV5-6